Below are 8 T cell receptor beta chains sequenced from a single sample in a study of breast tumors, draining lymph nodes, adjacent tissues. The lymph nodes were axillary draining lymph nodes from breast cancer patients. One entry per CDR3 protein, called by TCRdb with MiXCR from the multiplex PCR reads. The repertoire includes 120,000 or so distinct CDR3 sequences, about 20% of them detected once, and over 3% sits in the top ten. Sample: axillary lymph node tissue. The receptors were gathered from a female donor with breast cancer. Some clones in this sample may be carry-over from other donors' samples.

The rearrangement links TRBV6-6 to TRBJ1-4; possibly TRBD1 for D (5 bases). V lost 7 bases and J 10 bases, leaving 22 bases between the germline ends. CDR1 is MNHNY, CDR2 SVGAGI, per germline (reference sequence). The CDR3 is 15 residues long. CDR3 in DNA: TGTGCCAGCACCTCAGTCAGAGAATTGGGGGGAAAACTGTTTTTT. Its protein is CASTSVRELGGKLFF.

As for this clonotype: A much larger clone differs from this one at a single base, so this may be a read error. The J gene is TRBJ1-3, the V gene TRBV7-9; 8 nucleotides align to TRBD1. Germline CDR1 SEHNR, CDR2 FQNEAQ (reference sequence). The length of the CDR3 is 18 residues. The CDR3 region has the DNA TGTGCCAGCAGCTTTCCAAGGACAGGGACCCCTTCTGGAGACACCATATATTTT. Translation gives CASSFPRTGTPSGDTIYF.

This clonotype was observed a handful of times. This chain links TRBV19 with TRBJ1-3, with D perhaps TRBD1 (6 bases). Trimming removed 4 bases at V and 7 bases at J, with 14 bases between. This CDR3 contains 14 residues. Germline V gene sequence: CDR1 LNHDA, CDR2 SQIVND (reference sequence). The CDR3 region is CASSTQGQRNTIYF. CDR3 in DNA: TGTGCCAGTAGTACCCAAGGACAGCGGAACACCATATATTTT.

This clonotype was picked up many times. J is TRBJ2-1 and V is TRBV24-1, with 8 bases lining up with TRBD2. CDR3 length equals 18 residues. Germline V gene lookup returns CDR1 KGHDR and CDR2 SFDVKD. V was clipped by 3 bases and J by 6 bases; unmatched bases: 15. CDR3 DNA: TGTGCCACCAGTGATCCCCTCCTATCTTATAGCGGGGTCAATGAGCAGTTCTTC. The encoded protein is CATSDPLLSYSGVNEQFF.

Notes on this clonotype: A much larger clone sits a single nucleotide away, making a read error possible. V is TRBV30 and J is TRBJ1-2; possibly TRBD1 for D (6 bases). Per germline, CDR1 GTSNPN and CDR2 SVGIG (reference sequence). Trimming removed 2 bases at V and 5 bases at J, with 15 bases between. CDR3 size: 14 residues. The CDR3 region has the DNA TGTGCCTGGAGTATGGGGGGCGGCCCTTATGGCTACACCTTC. Translation gives CAWSMGGGPYGYTF. The complete variable domain, with remaining parts taken from reference TRBV30 and TRBJ1-2, reads SQTIHQWPATLVQPVGSPLSLECTVEGTSNPNLYWYRQAAGRGLQLLFYSVGIGQISSEVPQNLSASRPQDRQFILSSKKLLLSDSGFYLCAWSMGGGPYGYTFGSGTRLTVV.

This clonotype was detected many times. V and J are TRBV3-1 and TRBJ2-7; D may be TRBD1 (5 bases). Deletions cut 7 bases from V and 2 bases from J, with 12 bases between. Germline CDR1 LGHDT, CDR2 YNNKEL (reference sequence). The CDR3 covers 13 residues. The CDR3, as DNA: TGTGCCAGCACCAATTCAGGGACCTACGAGCAGTACTTC. Translated: CASTNSGTYEQYF.

Of note for this clonotype: A much larger clonotype is one base distant, so this may be a read error. The conserved final phenylalanine or tryptophan is absent from the CDR3, which likely points to a read error. The rearrangement joins TRBV7-3 to TRBJ2-3, with 7 positions matching TRBD1. Germline CDR1 SGHTA, CDR2 FQGTGA. V dropped 5 bases and J dropped 4; count of bases not matched to a gene: 3. The CDR3 totals 13 residues. CDR3 sequence: CASSGQGADTQYL. DNA for the CDR3: TGTGCCAGCAGCGGGCAGGGGGCAGATACGCAGTATCTT.

Note on this clonotype: A read error may be the cause here, since a much bigger clone is one base away. The V gene is TRBV27, the J gene TRBJ1-4, with 7 bases fitting TRBD1. Germline CDR1 reads MNHEY; CDR2 reads SMNVEV (reference sequence). This CDR3 spans 16 amino acids. V dropped 5 bases and J dropped 2; count of bases not matched to a gene: 8. CDR3 sequence: CASSTLMGQTNEKLFF. In nucleotides, the CDR3 is TGTGCCAGCAGTACCCTTATGGGACAGACTAATGAAAAACTGTTTTTT. Looking up the rest from reference TRBV27 and TRBJ1-4 gives the full variable domain: EAQVTQNPRYLITVTGKKLTVTCSQNMNHEYMSWYRQDPGLGLRQIYYSMNVEVTDKGDVPEGYKVSRKEKRNFPLILESPSPNQTSLYFCASSTLMGQTNEKLFFGSGTQLSVL.